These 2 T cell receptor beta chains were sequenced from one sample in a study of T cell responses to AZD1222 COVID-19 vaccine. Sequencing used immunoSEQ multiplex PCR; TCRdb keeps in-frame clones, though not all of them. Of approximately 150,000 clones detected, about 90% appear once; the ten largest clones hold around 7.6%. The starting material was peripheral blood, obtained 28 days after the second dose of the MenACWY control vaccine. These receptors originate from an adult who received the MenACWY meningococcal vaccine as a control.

In nucleotides, the CDR3 is TGTGCCAGCAGCGCCCACAACACCGGGGAGCTGTTTTTT. Its translation: CASSAHNTGELFF. This sequence joins TRBV7-2 and TRBJ2-2, with D unclear. The CDR3 is made up of 13 amino acids. Trimming removed 5 bases at V and 2 bases at J, with 6 bases between. Germline V gene lookup returns CDR1 SGHTA and CDR2 FQGNSA.

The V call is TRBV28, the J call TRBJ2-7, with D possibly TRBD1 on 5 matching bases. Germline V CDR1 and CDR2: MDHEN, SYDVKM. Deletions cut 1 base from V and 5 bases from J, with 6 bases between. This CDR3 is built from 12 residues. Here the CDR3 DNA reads TGTGCCAGCAGTTTATTCAGGGACGAGCAGTACTTC. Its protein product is CASSLFRDEQYF. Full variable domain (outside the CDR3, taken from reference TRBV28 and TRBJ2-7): DVKVTQSSRYLVKRTGEKVFLECVQDMDHENMFWYRQDPGLGLRLIYFSYDVKMKEKGDIPEGYSVSREKKERFSLILESASTNQTSMYLCASSLFRDEQYFGPGTRLTVT.